The present entry profiles one TCR beta chain with its context. The CDR3 contains 15 residues. Trimming left V 3 bases short and J 0 bases short, with 9 bases between. Germline V gene data show CDR1 as SNHLY and CDR2 as FYNNEI. The data derive from a study of blood T cell repertoires in COVID-19. About the study: Sources were T cells, B-cell-depleted T cells, or PBMCs; the material itself was cDNA or gDNA.

Some clones are missing from TCRdb's copy, which holds only in-frame ones; the method was immunoSEQ multiplex PCR. The data hold 200,000 to 300,000 clones, with 75% to 90% observed a single time. The V call is TRBV2, the J call TRBJ1-5; D is unresolved. Material: peripheral blood. This TCR derives from a woman between 40 and 50 years old with acute or convalescent COVID-19. The CDR3 region is CASSDGQLSNQPQHF. In nucleotides, the CDR3 is TGTGCCAGCAGTGATGGGCAGCTTAGCAATCAGCCCCAGCATTTT.